This TCR beta chain was found in a study of T cells in Graves' hyperthyroidism and ophthalmopathy. Germline loops: CDR1 DFQATT, CDR2 SNEGSKA (reference sequence). V was cut by 6 bases and J by 10 bases, with 19 bases left in between. There are 14 residues in the CDR3. Those patients with uncontrolled infection, other autoimmune disease, pregnancy or lactation were excluded. Diagnostic decisions used clinical symptoms, serum thyroxine and TRAb, thyroid ultrasound and orbital computed tomography. Blood was drawn at first hyperthyroidism diagnosis, before any ophthalmopathy symptoms. Isolation of PBMCs was performed on approximately 10 ml fresh peripheral blood. There were TCR beta CDR3 regions amplified from RNA transcripts. Primed by the HTBI set, a first-round RT-PCR was run on the TCR CDR3. Via MiXCR, TCRdb re-called the multiplex PCR reads, giving one row per CDR3 protein. The table lists about 160,000 distinct CDR3 sequences, about 9.4% of them singletons, with 22% in the top ten.

This clonotype has at least ten counts. The receptor comes from a woman younger than 30 with Graves' hyperthyroidism that later progressed to Graves' ophthalmopathy. The sequenced material came from blood. The genes are TRBV20-1 and TRBJ1-6; TRBD1 might be the D (5 bases). In DNA form, the CDR3 reads TGCAGTGCAGGGACCGGTGGCGACAACTCACCCCTCCACTTT. This translates into CSAGTGGDNSPLHF.